The text below deals with one T cell receptor (beta chain). The CDR3 runs 17 residues. Germline V CDR1 and CDR2: LNHDA, SQIVND (reference sequence). Trimming at V came to 0 bases and at J to 2 bases, leaving 6 bases not matched to a gene. Generated by immunoSEQ multiplex PCR, the TCRdb table keeps only in-frame clones and is missing some. The sample carries about 280,000 clones, approximately 88% recorded once. These data belong to a study of blood T cell repertoires in COVID-19. The chain employs TRBV19 and TRBJ2-2; 7 bases are a match to TRBD2. Sequenced sample: peripheral blood. This TCR came from a woman between 35 and 50 years old who had recovered from COVID-19. The DNA of the CDR3 is TGTGCCAGTAGTATAGAAGGCCTAGCGGCCAACACCGGGGAGCTGTTTTTT. Its protein is CASSIEGLAANTGELFF. The whole variable domain, remainder taken from reference TRBV19 and TRBJ2-2, is DGGITQSPKYLFRKEGQNVTLSCEQNLNHDAMYWYRQDPGQGLRLIYYSQIVNDFQKGDIAEGYSVSREKKESFPLTVTSAQKNPTAFYLCASSIEGLAANTGELFFGEGSRLTVL.